The 3 T cell receptor beta chains presented below share a single source sample, sequenced in a study of cytomegalovirus exposure and HLA in healthy donors. It was with 60 Vbeta and 13 Jbeta primers that the PCR ran. Sequenced by immunoSEQ multiplex PCR; TCRdb stores in-frame clones only, minus some. The data contain some 120,000 clones, 81% of them singletons. What was sequenced was PBMCs. The receptors were sampled from a middle-aged woman in good health and CMV-seronegative.

CDR3 sequence reads: CASTPGHRNQPQHF. The CDR3 region has the DNA TGTGCCAGCACCCCGGGACACCGCAATCAGCCCCAGCATTTT. V gene TRBV21-1 combines with J gene TRBJ1-5; the DNA was not used to check the table's D call, TRBD1. TRBV21-1 is classified as a pseudogene. CDR3 length equals 14 residues.

The gene calls are TRBV25-1 and TRBJ1-1; TRBD1 is a possible D gene (6 bases). V was trimmed by 9 bases and J by 1 base, leaving 24 bases between them. Germline V gene sequence: CDR1 MGHDK, CDR2 SYGVNS. The CDR3 spans 17 residues. For the CDR3, the DNA is TGTGCCAGTCAACCAGGTGGGACACAAGAAACGAACACTGAAGCTTTCTTT. Translated: CASQPGGTQETNTEAFF. Together with reference TRBV25-1 and TRBJ1-1, the CDR3 gives the full variable domain: EADIYQTPRYLVIGTGKKITLECSQTMGHDKMYWYQQDPGMELHLIHYSYGVNSTEKGDLSSESTVSRIRTEHFPLTLESARPSHTSQYLCASQPGGTQETNTEAFFGQGTRLTVV.

This clone was observed once. Here the CDR3 DNA reads TGTGCCAGCAGTCTCCAGATGGCCTACGAGCAGTACTTC. As protein: CASSLQMAYEQYF. The rearrangement uses TRBV28 and TRBJ2-7; D unresolved. In germline, CDR1 is MDHEN, CDR2 SYDVKM. V gave up 5 bases and J gave up 2 bases, with 10 bases separating them. The CDR3 runs to 13 residues.